This TCR beta chain was retrieved from a study of blood T cells in healthy people across ages. The wider study: The template switching approach captured approximately one barcoded beta molecule for every two T cells.

As for this clonotype: No antigen is known for it.

A second PCR of 7 to 11 cycles used a sample-barcoded 5' primer and a J-beta primer mix. TCRdb ran MiXCR on the 5' RACE reads and lists one entry per CDR3 protein. The table records around 1,600,000 distinct CDR3 sequences, approximately 42% of them present only once. The V segment lost 3 bases and the J segment 7 bases; nucleotides outside the gene matches: 13. CDR1 and CDR2 (germline): MNHEY, SMNVEV (reference sequence). The CDR3 covers 17 residues. Regarding the study as a whole: Per-million-T-cell TCR beta diversity fell roughly linearly with age.

RNA extraction gave at least 5 micrograms of total RNA per sample. The chain carries TRBV27 and TRBJ2-1; 9 nucleotides agree with TRBD1. The material sequenced was blood. The origin of this receptor is a woman younger than 30 in good health. In nucleotides, the CDR3 is TGTGCCAGCAGTTTTTTGGGACCGGGACAGGGCGAGAATGAGCAGTTCTTC. As protein: CASSFLGPGQGENEQFF.